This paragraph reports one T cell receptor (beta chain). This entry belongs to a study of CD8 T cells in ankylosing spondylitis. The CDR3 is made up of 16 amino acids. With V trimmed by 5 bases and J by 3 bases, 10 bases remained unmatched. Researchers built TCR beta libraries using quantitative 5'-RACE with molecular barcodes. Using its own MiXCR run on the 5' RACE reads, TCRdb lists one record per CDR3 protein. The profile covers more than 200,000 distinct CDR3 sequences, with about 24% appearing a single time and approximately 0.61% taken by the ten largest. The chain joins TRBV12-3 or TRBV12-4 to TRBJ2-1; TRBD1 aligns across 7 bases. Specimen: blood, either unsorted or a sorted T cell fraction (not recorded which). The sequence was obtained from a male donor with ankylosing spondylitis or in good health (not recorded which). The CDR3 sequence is CASSQPATGNYNEQFF. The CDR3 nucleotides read TGTGCCAGCAGTCAGCCGGCGACAGGGAACTACAATGAGCAGTTCTTC.